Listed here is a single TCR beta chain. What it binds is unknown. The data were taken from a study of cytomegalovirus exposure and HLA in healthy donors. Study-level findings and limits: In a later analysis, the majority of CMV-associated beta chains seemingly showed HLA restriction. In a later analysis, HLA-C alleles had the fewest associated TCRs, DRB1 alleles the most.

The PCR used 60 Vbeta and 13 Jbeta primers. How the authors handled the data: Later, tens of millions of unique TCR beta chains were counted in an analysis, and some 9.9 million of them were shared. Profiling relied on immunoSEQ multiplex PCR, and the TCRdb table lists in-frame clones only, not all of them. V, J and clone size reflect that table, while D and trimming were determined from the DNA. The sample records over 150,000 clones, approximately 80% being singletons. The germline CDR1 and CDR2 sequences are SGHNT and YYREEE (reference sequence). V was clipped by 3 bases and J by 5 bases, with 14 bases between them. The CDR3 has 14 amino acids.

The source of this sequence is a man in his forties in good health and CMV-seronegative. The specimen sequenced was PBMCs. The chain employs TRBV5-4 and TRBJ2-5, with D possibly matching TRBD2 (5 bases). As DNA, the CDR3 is TGTGCCAGCAGCTCTAGGACTCTAGGGGAGACCCAGTACTTC. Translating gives CASSSRTLGETQYF.